A single sample is the source of the 26 T cell receptor beta chains below, sequenced in a study of identical twins. TCRdb analysed the 5' RACE reads with MiXCR anew, one entry per CDR3 protein. The repertoire includes over 600,000 distinct CDR3 sequences, less than 25% of them detected once, and roughly 4% sits in the top ten. This same sample was also taken into another study, of T cells expressing NK-cell markers.

The sequenced material came from PBMCs. These receptor sequences come from a young woman in good health.

The sample holds many counts of this clonotype. This chain joins TRBV5-1 and TRBJ2-3; D not resolved. V was shortened by 2 bases and J by 2 bases, with 6 bases between the two germline ends. Germline V gene sequence: CDR1 SGHRS, CDR2 YFSETQ. The CDR3 is 13 amino acids. The DNA for the CDR3 is TGCGCCAGCAGCTTCTACTTCACAGATACGCAGTATTTT. Amino acid sequence: CASSFYFTDTQYF.

The chain has TRBV27 and TRBJ2-2; 11 nucleotides match TRBD2. J gave up 7 bases and V 5 bases, and 3 bases lay outside the gene matches. Germline loops: CDR1 MNHEY, CDR2 SMNVEV (reference sequence). The CDR3 extends over 14 amino acids. The CDR3 nucleotides read TGTGCCAGCAGTCCAGGGACTAGCGGCGGGGAGCTGTTTTTT. Protein product: CASSPGTSGGELFF.

In its sample, this clonotype was seen a few times. The chain uses TRBV7-6 and TRBJ2-1; D gene unclear. The V and J ends lost 3 bases and 0 bases respectively, with 9 bases between them. The CDR3 is 15 amino acids. Germline CDR1 is SGHVS and CDR2 is FNYEAQ. As DNA, the CDR3 is TGTGCCAGCAGCTTCTTCGTTAGCTCCTACAATGAGCAGTTCTTC. This translates into CASSFFVSSYNEQFF.

This clonotype has only a few counts. For the CDR3, the DNA is TGTGCCACCAGCAGCAGGGGGTTGGCTGAAGCTTTCTTT. This codes for CATSSRGLAEAFF. This rearrangement joins TRBV15 to TRBJ1-1; the match to TRBD1 covers 7 bases. Per the germline V gene, CDR1 is LNHNV and CDR2 is YYDKDF (reference sequence). The CDR3 has 13 amino acids. With 3 bases clipped from V and 6 bases from J, the junction kept 4 bases outside the gene matches.

The V gene is TRBV9, the J gene TRBJ2-3; D is unresolved. The length of the CDR3 is 15 residues. Trimming took 0 bases from V and 2 from J, leaving 10 bases between them. In germline, CDR1 is SGDLS, CDR2 YYNGEE. CDR3 DNA: TGTGCCAGCAGCGTAGAACGTACACCCACAGATACGCAGTATTTT. This encodes CASSVERTPTDTQYF. Full variable domain (rest looked up from reference TRBV9 and TRBJ2-3): DSGVTQTPKHLITATGQRVTLRCSPRSGDLSVYWYQQSLDQGLQFLIQYYNGEERAKGNILERFSAQQFPDLHSELNLSSLELGDSALYFCASSVERTPTDTQYFGPGTRLTVL.

The sample holds a few counts of this clonotype. The rearrangement links TRBV6-1 to TRBJ2-5; 7 nucleotides line up with TRBD1. Germline V lookup: CDR1 MNHNS, CDR2 SASEGT. With 7 bases clipped from V and 5 bases from J, the junction kept 13 bases outside the gene matches. The CDR3 extends over 15 amino acids. The CDR3 loop is CASTPRQGRRETQYF. The CDR3 DNA is TGTGCCAGCACCCCGCGACAGGGTCGAAGGGAGACCCAGTACTTC.

This clonotype was seen only a few times. The rearrangement joins TRBV12-3 or TRBV12-4 to TRBJ2-1, with D possibly TRBD1 on 6 matching bases. The CDR3 covers 12 residues. Trimming left V 7 bases short and J 9 bases short, with 13 bases between. As DNA, the CDR3 is TGTGCCAGCACTATTAGAGGGGGTGAGCAGTTCTTC. Its translation: CASTIRGGEQFF.

This clonotype appeared a few times. The chain carries TRBV12-3 or TRBV12-4 and TRBJ2-3; 8 nucleotides agree with TRBD2. CDR3 length: 16 amino acids. Trimming took 6 bases from V and 5 from J; bases not matched to a gene: 13. In DNA form, the CDR3 reads TGTGCCAGCAGCCGGCGGGGAGCGGGAGCAGGAGATACGCAGTATTTT. This codes for CASSRRGAGAGDTQYF.

At least ten counts were recorded for this clonotype. The J gene is TRBJ2-7, the V gene TRBV6-5; D gene uncertain. V was trimmed by 6 bases and J by 3 bases, leaving 6 bases between them. The CDR3 runs 11 residues. Germline V gene sequence: CDR1 MNHEY, CDR2 SVGAGI. The CDR3: CASSSRYEQYF. CDR3 DNA: TGTGCCAGCAGCTCCCGCTACGAGCAGTACTTC.

The genes are TRBV9 and TRBJ2-7; D remains ambiguous. V was trimmed by 0 bases and J by 5 bases, leaving 15 bases between them. The germline gives CDR1 SGDLS, CDR2 YYNGEE. The CDR3 contains 15 residues. The CDR3 DNA reads TGTGCCAGCAGCGTAGGGGGTTCTCGAACGGACGAGCAGTACTTC. It codes for CASSVGGSRTDEQYF.

This clonotype was found a few times. The chain combines TRBV20-1 with TRBJ2-1; TRBD2 matches at 7 bases. CDR1 and CDR2 from the germline V gene are DFQATT and SNEGSKA (reference sequence). The CDR3 is 13 residues long. In DNA, the CDR3 is TGCAGGTCCGGGCCGGGAGGTTCCAATGAGCAGTTCTTC. It specifies CRSGPGGSNEQFF.

The chain joins TRBV5-4 to TRBJ2-3; 8 bases match TRBD2. There are 14 residues in the CDR3. With 4 bases clipped from V and 4 bases from J, the junction kept 5 bases outside the gene matches. Germline CDR1 and CDR2: SGHNT and YYREEE (reference sequence). For the CDR3, the DNA is TGTGCCAGCAGCCTGAGCGGGGGCCCAGATACGCAGTATTTT. Its translation is CASSLSGGPDTQYF.

This clonotype was found once. The chain uses TRBV27 and TRBJ2-7; TRBD1 agrees at 7 bases. Germline values: CDR1 MNHEY, CDR2 SMNVEV (reference sequence). Trimming cost V 4 bases and J 7 bases; bases outside gene matches: 10. The CDR3 has 14 residues. The CDR3 sequence is CASSSGTAPKEQYF. DNA of the CDR3: TGTGCCAGCAGTTCAGGGACAGCCCCTAAGGAGCAGTACTTC.

The rearrangement joins TRBV30 to TRBJ1-2; weak D call: TRBD1 (6 bases). There are 13 residues in the CDR3. V lost 3 bases, J lost 8 bases, and 16 bases lay in between. From germline, CDR1 is GTSNPN and CDR2 SVGIG (reference sequence). The CDR3 reads CAWRGHTGKGYTF. In DNA, the CDR3 is TGTGCCTGGAGGGGGCACACAGGGAAAGGCTACACCTTC.

The sample holds a few counts of this clonotype. J is TRBJ2-5 and V is TRBV4-3; D remains ambiguous. Trimming cost V 1 base and J 5 bases, with 11 bases left between them. Germline CDR1 LGHNA, CDR2 YSLEER. There are 14 residues in the CDR3. The DNA of the CDR3 is TGCGCCAGCAGCCAAGTGGGTATACGGGAGACCCAGTACTTC. Translating gives CASSQVGIRETQYF.

This clonotype was picked up a small number of times. V gene TRBV29-1 combines with J gene TRBJ2-2, with a tentative D call TRBD2 (5 bases). This CDR3 has 13 amino acids. The ends were cut back, 6 bases at V and 3 bases at J, with 11 bases in the middle. Germline-derived CDR1 and CDR2 are SQVTM and ANQGSEA. This chain's CDR3 is CSVRVFDTGELFF. The CDR3 region has the DNA TGCAGCGTGAGGGTTTTCGACACCGGGGAGCTGTTTTTT.

This chain links TRBV4-2 with TRBJ2-1, with TRBD2 identical over 11 bases. This CDR3 comprises 16 residues. CDR1 and CDR2 from the germline V gene are LGHNA and YNFKEQ. Trimming at V came to 3 bases and at J to 5 bases, leaving 6 bases not matched to a gene. This CDR3 reads CASSQTGTSGNNEQFF. CDR3 bases: TGTGCCAGCAGCCAGACCGGGACTAGCGGCAACAATGAGCAGTTCTTC.

In its sample, this clonotype was seen a few times. The V call is TRBV20-1, the J call TRBJ2-1; TRBD2 matches 8 bases. This CDR3 comprises 14 residues. CDR1 DFQATT and CDR2 SNEGSKA come from the germline V gene (reference sequence). The CDR3 DNA reads TGCAGCGCCATAACGAGCGGGAGTTTCAATGAGCAGTTCTTC. Amino acid sequence: CSAITSGSFNEQFF.

The V and J genes are TRBV5-1 and TRBJ2-1, with 9 bases aligning to TRBD1. The germline V gene encodes CDR1 SGHRS and CDR2 YFSETQ. J was trimmed by 8 bases and V by 2 bases; bases with no gene match: 5. This CDR3 spans 14 amino acids. The CDR3 loop reads CASSFRTGDDEQFF. For the CDR3, the DNA is TGCGCCAGCAGCTTCCGGACAGGGGATGATGAGCAGTTCTTC.

The V and J genes are TRBV7-6 and TRBJ2-1, with TRBD2 matching 12 bases. Trimming took 5 bases from V and 16 from J; bases not matched to a gene: 9. Looked up from germline, CDR1 is SGHVS and CDR2 is FNYEAQ. The CDR3 spans 13 residues. The CDR3 sequence: CASSPQTSGSVFF. The CDR3 bases are TGTGCCAGCAGCCCCCAGACTAGCGGGAGTGTTTTCTTC.

This clonotype was detected only a few times. V and J are TRBV5-6 and TRBJ2-1, with TRBD2 identical over 7 bases. There are 14 residues in the CDR3. Germline V lookup: CDR1 SGHDT, CDR2 YYEEEE. V was clipped by 3 bases and J by 8 bases; unmatched bases: 8. The CDR3 bases are TGTGCCAGCAGCTGGGGGGGAGAGGGCTATGAGCAGTTCTTC. Protein product: CASSWGGEGYEQFF.

The gene calls are TRBV19 and TRBJ2-1; 8 nucleotides agree with TRBD2. This CDR3 is 14 amino acids long. V lost 10 bases, J lost 6 bases, and 11 bases stayed unmatched. In germline, CDR1 is LNHDA, CDR2 SQIVND (reference sequence). CDR3 DNA: TGTGCCACTATGAAGCGGGGGAGAGGCAATGAGCAGTTCTTC. It yields the protein CATMKRGRGNEQFF.

This clonotype was counted many times. The chain has TRBV5-1 and TRBJ2-1, with 8 bases lining up with TRBD2. Trimming cost V 4 bases and J 8 bases; bases outside gene matches: 8. Germline CDR1 SGHRS, CDR2 YFSETQ. The CDR3 contains 14 residues. The CDR3 DNA is TGCGCCAGCAGCCGTGGACTAGCCGGCGATGAGCAGTTCTTC. This encodes CASSRGLAGDEQFF.

The V call is TRBV12-3 or TRBV12-4, the J call TRBJ2-3, with a weak D call TRBD1 (6 bases). This CDR3 spans 13 amino acids. The V gene lost 8 bases and the J gene lost 3 bases, with 12 bases spanning the gap. CDR3 nucleotides: TGTGCCAGCGTATACAGGGTTACAGATACGCAGTATTTT. Its translation: CASVYRVTDTQYF.

Only a few counts were recorded for this clonotype. The rearrangement uses TRBV9 and TRBJ1-4; D is uncertain. Germline values: CDR1 SGDLS, CDR2 YYNGEE. The length of the CDR3 is 13 residues. Trimming removed 1 base from V and 0 bases from J, with 1 base in between. CDR3 amino acids: CASSVSTNEKLFF. For the CDR3, the DNA is TGTGCCAGCAGCGTATCAACTAATGAAAAACTGTTTTTT.

The rearrangement joins TRBV7-9 to TRBJ2-3; 11 bases match TRBD2. V lost 4 bases, J lost 6 bases, and 9 bases stayed unmatched. This CDR3 region has 16 residues. The germline CDR1 and CDR2 sequences are SEHNR and FQNEAQ (reference sequence). This CDR3 reads CASSSTRLAGRDTQYF. The CDR3, as DNA: TGTGCCAGCAGCTCGACACGACTAGCGGGGAGGGATACGCAGTATTTT.